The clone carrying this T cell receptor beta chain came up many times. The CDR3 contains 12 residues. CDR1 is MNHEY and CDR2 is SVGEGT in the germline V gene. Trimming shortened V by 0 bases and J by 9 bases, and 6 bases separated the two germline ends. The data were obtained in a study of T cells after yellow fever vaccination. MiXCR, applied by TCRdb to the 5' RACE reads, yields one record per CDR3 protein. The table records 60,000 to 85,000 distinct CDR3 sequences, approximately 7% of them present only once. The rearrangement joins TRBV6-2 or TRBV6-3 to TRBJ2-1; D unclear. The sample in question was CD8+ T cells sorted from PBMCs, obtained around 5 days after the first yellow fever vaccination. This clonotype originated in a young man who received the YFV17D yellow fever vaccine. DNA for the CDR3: TGTGCCAGCAGTTACTCGAAAGTTGAGCAGTTCTTC. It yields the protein CASSYSKVEQFF.